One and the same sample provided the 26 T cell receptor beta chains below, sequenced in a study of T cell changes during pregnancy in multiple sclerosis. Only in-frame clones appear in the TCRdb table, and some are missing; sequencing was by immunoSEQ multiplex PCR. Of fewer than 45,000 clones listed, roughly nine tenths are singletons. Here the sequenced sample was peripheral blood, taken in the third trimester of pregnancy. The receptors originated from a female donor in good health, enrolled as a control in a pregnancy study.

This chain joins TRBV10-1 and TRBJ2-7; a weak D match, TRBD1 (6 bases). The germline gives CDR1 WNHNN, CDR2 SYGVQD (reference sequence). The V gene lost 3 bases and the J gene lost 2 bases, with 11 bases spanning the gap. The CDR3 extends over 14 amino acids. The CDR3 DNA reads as TGCGCCAGCAGTGATTCAGGGGTCCCCTACGAGCAGTACTTC. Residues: CASSDSGVPYEQYF.

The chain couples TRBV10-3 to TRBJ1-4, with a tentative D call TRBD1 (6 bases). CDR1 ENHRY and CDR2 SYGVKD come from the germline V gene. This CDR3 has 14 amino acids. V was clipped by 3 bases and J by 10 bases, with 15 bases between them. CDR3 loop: CAISEQGRDGKLFF. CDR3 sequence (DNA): TGTGCCATCAGTGAACAGGGACGTGATGGAAAACTGTTTTTT.

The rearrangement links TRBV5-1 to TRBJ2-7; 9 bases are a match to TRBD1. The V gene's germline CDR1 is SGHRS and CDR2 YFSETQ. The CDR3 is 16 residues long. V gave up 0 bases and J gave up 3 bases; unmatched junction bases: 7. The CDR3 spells CASSLVGRGQGYEQYF. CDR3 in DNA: TGCGCCAGCAGCTTGGTCGGTAGGGGACAGGGCTACGAGCAGTACTTC.

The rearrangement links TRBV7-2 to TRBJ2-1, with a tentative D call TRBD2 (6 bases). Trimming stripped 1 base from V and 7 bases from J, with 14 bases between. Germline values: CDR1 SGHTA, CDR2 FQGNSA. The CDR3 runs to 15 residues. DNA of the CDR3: TGTGCCAGCAGCTTAGTGGGACTCGCCCAGAATGAGCAGTTCTTC. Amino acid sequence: CASSLVGLAQNEQFF.

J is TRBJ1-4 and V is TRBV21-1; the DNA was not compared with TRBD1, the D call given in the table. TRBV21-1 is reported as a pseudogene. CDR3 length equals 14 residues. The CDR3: CASELGQGSEKLFF. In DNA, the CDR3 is TGTGCCAGCGAACTTGGACAGGGGTCTGAAAAACTGTTTTTT.

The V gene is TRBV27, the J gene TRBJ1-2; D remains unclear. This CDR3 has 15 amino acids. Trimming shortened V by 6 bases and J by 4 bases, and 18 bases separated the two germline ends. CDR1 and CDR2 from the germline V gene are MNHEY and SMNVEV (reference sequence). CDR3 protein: CASRGSQGRFYGYTF. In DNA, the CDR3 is TGTGCCAGCAGAGGGAGTCAAGGGCGATTCTATGGCTACACCTTC.

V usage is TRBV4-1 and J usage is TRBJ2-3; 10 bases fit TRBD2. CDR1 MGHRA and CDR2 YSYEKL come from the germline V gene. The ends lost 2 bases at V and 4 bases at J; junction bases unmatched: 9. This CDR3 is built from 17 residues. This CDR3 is CASSQPPPSGRPDTQYF. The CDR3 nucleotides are TGCGCCAGCAGCCAACCCCCTCCTAGCGGGAGACCAGATACGCAGTATTTT.

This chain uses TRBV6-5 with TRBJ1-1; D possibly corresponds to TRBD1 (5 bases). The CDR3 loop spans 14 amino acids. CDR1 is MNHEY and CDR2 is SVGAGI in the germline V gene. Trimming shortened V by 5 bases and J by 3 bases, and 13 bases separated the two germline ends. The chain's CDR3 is CASSQVRAHTEAFF. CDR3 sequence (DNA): TGTGCCAGCAGTCAGGTCAGGGCTCACACTGAAGCTTTCTTT.

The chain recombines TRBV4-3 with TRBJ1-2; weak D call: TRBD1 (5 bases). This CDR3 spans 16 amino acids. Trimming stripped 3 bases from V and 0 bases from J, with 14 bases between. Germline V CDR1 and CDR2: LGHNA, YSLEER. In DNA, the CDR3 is TGCGCCAGCAGCCACGTGGGGGGGAGCACTAACTATGGCTACACCTTC. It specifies CASSHVGGSTNYGYTF.

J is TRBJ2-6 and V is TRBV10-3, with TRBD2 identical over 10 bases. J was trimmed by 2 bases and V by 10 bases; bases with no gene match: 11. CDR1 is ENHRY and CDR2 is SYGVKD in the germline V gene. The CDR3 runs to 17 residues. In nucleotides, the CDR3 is TGTGCCACCAGAGCGGGGGGGCTCTCTGCTGGGGCCAACGTCCTGACTTTC. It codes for CATRAGGLSAGANVLTF.

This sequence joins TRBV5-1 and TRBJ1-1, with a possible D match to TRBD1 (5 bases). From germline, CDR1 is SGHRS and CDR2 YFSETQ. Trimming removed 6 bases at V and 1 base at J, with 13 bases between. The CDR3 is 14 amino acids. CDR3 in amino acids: CASTTYGQNTEAFF. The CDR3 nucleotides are TGCGCCAGCACAACCTACGGACAGAACACTGAAGCTTTCTTT.

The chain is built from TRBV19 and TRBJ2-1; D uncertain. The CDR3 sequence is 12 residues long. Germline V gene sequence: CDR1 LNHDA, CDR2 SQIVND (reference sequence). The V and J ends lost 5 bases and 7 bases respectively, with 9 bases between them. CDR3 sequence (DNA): TGTGCCAGTAGTCCCCTCGGGAATGAGCAGTTCTTC. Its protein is CASSPLGNEQFF. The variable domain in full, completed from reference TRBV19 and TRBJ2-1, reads DGGITQSPKYLFRKEGQNVTLSCEQNLNHDAMYWYRQDPGQGLRLIYYSQIVNDFQKGDIAEGYSVSREKKESFPLTVTSAQKNPTAFYLCASSPLGNEQFFGPGTRLTVL.

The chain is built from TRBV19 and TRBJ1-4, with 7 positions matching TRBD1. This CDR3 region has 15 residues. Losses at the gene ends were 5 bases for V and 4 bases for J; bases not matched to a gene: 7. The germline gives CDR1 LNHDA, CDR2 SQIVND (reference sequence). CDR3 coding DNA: TGTGCCAGTAGTGTCCCCGGGACAGTTAATGAAAAACTGTTTTTT. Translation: CASSVPGTVNEKLFF.

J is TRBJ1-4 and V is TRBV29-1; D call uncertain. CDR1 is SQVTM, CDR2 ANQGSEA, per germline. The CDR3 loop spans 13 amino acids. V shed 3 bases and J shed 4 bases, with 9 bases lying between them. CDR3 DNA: TGCAGCGTTGAGGCGGCGAGTAATGAAAAACTGTTTTTT. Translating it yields CSVEAASNEKLFF.

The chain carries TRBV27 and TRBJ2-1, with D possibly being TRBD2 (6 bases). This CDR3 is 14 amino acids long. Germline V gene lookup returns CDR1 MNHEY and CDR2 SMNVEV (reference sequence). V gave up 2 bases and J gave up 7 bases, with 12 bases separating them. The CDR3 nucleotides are TGTGCCAGCAGTTTAGCGGGGTCCGGGAATGAGCAGTTCTTC. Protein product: CASSLAGSGNEQFF.

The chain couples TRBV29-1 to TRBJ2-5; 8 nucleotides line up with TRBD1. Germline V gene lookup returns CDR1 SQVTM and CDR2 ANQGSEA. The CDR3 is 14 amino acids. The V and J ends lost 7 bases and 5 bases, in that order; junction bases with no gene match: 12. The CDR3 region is CSANDRGPLETQYF. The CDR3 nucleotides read TGCAGCGCCAATGACAGGGGACCTCTGGAGACCCAGTACTTC.

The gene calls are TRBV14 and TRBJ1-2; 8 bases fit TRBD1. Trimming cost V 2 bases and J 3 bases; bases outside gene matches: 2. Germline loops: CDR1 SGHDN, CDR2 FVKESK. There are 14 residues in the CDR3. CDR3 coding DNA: TGTGCCAGCAGCCAACGGACAGGGTACTATGGCTACACCTTC. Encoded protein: CASSQRTGYYGYTF.

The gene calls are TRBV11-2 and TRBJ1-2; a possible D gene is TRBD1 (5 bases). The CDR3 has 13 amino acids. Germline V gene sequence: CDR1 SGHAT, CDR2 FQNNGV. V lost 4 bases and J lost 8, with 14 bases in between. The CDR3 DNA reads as TGTGCCAGCAGCTCCAGGGTCAAGGCAGGCTACACCTTC. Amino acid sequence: CASSSRVKAGYTF.

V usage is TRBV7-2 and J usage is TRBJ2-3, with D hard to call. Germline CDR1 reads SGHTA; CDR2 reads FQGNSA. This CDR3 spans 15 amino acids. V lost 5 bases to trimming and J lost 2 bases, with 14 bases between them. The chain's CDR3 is CASSPDGEATDTQYF. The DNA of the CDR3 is TGTGCCAGCAGCCCCGACGGCGAGGCCACAGATACGCAGTATTTT.

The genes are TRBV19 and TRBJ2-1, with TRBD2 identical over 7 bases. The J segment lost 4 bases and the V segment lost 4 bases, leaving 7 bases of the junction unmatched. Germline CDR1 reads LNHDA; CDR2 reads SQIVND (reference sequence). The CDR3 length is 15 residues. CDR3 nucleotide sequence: TGTGCCAGTAGTAGACTAGCAAGTGGGTACAATGAGCAGTTCTTC. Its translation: CASSRLASGYNEQFF. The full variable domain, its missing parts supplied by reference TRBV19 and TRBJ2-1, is DGGITQSPKYLFRKEGQNVTLSCEQNLNHDAMYWYRQDPGQGLRLIYYSQIVNDFQKGDIAEGYSVSREKKESFPLTVTSAQKNPTAFYLCASSRLASGYNEQFFGPGTRLTVL.

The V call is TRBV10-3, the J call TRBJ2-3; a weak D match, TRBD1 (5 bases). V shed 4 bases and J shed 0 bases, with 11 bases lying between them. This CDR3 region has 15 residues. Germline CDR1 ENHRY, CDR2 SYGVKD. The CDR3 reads CAISVGSGSTDTQYF. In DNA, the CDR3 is TGTGCCATCAGTGTCGGGTCAGGGAGCACAGATACGCAGTATTTT.

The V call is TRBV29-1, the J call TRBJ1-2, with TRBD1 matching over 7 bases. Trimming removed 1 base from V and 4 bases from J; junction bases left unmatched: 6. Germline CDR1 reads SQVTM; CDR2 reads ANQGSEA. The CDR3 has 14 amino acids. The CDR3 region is CSVEVPPGGYGYTF. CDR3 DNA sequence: TGCAGCGTTGAAGTTCCCCCAGGGGGCTATGGCTACACCTTC.

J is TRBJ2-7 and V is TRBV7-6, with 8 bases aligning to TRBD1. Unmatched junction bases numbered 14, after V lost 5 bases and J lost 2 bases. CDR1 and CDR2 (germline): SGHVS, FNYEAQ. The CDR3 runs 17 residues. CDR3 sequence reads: CASSQGAKWGRTYEQYF. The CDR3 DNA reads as TGTGCCAGCAGCCAGGGGGCGAAGTGGGGGCGAACCTACGAGCAGTACTTC.

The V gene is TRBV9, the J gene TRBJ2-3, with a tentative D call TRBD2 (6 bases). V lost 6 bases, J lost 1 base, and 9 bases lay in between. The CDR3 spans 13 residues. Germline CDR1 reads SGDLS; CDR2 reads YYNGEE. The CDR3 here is CASNGGGTDTQYF. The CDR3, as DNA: TGTGCCAGCAATGGCGGGGGCACAGATACGCAGTATTTT. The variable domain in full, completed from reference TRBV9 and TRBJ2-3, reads DSGVTQTPKHLITATGQRVTLRCSPRSGDLSVYWYQQSLDQGLQFLIQYYNGEERAKGNILERFSAQQFPDLHSELNLSSLELGDSALYFCASNGGGTDTQYFGPGTRLTVL.

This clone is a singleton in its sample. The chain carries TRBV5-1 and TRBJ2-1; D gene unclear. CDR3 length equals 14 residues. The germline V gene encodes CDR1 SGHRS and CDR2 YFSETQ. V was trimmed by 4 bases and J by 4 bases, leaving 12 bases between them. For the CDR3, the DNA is TGCGCCAGCAGCCCCCCGGGTAGTTACAATGAGCAGTTCTTC. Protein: CASSPPGSYNEQFF.

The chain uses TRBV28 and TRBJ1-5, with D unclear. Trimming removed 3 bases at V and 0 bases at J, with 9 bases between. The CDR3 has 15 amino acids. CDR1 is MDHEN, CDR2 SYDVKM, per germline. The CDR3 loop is CASSLLRSSNQPQHF. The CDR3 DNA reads TGTGCCAGCAGTTTGTTGAGATCTAGCAATCAGCCCCAGCATTTT.